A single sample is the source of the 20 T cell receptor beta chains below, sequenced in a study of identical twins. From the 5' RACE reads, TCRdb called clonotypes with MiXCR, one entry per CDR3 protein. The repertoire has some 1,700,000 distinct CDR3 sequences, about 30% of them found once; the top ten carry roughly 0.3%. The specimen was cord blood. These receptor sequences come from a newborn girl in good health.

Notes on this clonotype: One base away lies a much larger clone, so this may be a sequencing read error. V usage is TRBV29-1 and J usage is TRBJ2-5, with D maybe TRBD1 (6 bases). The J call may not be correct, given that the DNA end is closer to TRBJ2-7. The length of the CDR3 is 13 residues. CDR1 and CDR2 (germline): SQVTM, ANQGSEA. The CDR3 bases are TGCAGCGTTGTGGGACAAAACTTCTACGAGCAGTACTTC. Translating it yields CSVVGQNFYEQYF.

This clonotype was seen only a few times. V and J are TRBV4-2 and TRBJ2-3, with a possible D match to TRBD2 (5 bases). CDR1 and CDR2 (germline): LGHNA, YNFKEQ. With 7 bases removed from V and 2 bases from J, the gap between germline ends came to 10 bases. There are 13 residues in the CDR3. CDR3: CASNGMTTDTQYF. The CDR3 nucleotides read TGTGCCAGCAACGGGATGACCACAGATACGCAGTATTTT.

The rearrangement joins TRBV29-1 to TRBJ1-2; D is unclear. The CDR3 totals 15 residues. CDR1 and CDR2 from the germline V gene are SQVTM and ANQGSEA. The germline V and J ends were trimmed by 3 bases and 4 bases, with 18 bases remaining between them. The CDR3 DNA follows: TGCAGCGTTGAGCGCAAAATATTTCCCCCCTATGGCTACACCTTC. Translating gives CSVERKIFPPYGYTF.

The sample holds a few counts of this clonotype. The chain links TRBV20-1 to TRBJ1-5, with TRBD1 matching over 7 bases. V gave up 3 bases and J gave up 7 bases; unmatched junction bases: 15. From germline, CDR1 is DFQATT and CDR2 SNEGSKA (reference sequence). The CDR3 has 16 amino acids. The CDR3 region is CSARVSARQGVQPQHF. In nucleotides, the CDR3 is TGCAGTGCTAGGGTCTCTGCACGACAGGGAGTCCAGCCCCAGCATTTT.

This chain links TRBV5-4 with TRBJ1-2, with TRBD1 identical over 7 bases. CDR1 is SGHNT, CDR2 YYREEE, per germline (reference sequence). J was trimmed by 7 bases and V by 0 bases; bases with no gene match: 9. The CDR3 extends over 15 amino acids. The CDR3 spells CASSLGGQSSIGYTF. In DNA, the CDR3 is TGTGCCAGCAGCTTGGGGGGACAGTCGTCTATTGGCTACACCTTC.

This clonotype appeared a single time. The CDR3 nucleotides are TGTGCCAGCAGCTTAGCTCGACTAGCGGGAGGGGAGCAGTACTTC. The encoded protein is CASSLARLAGGEQYF. The chain recombines TRBV7-2 with TRBJ2-4; 14 positions agree with TRBD2. CDR3 length equals 15 residues. V gave up 0 bases and J gave up 13 bases; unmatched junction bases: 5. Per the germline V gene, CDR1 is SGHTA and CDR2 is FQGNSA. Full variable domain (remainder filled in from reference TRBV7-2 and TRBJ2-4): GAGVSQSPSNKVTEKGKDVELRCDPISGHTALYWYRQSLGQGLEFLIYFQGNSAPDKSGLPSDRFSAERTGGSVSTLTIQRTQQEDSAVYLCASSLARLAGGEQYFGAGTRLSVL.

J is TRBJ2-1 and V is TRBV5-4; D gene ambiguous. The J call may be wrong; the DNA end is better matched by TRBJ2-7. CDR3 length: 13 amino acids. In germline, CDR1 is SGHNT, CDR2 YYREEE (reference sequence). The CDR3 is CASSLQPYNEQYF. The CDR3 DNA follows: TGTGCCAGCAGCTTACAGCCCTACAATGAGCAGTACTTC.

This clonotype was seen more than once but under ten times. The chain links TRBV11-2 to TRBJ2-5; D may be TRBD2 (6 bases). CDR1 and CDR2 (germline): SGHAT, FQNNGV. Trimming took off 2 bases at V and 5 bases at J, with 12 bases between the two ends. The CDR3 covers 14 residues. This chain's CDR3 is CASSLFASAETQYF. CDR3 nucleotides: TGTGCCAGCAGCTTATTCGCTAGCGCGGAGACCCAGTACTTC.

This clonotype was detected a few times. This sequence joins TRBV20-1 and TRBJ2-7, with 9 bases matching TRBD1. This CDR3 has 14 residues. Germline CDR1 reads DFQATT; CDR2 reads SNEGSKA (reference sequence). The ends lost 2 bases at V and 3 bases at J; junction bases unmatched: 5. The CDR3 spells CSARWDRALYEQYF. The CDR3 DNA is TGCAGTGCTAGATGGGACAGGGCCCTCTACGAGCAGTACTTC.

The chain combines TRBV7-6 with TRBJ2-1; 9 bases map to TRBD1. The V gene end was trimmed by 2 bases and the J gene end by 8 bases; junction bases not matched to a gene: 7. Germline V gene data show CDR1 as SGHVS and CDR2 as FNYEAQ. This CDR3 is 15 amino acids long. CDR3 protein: CASSLSRNRGHEQFF. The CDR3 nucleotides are TGTGCCAGCAGCTTAAGTCGGAACAGGGGGCATGAGCAGTTCTTC.

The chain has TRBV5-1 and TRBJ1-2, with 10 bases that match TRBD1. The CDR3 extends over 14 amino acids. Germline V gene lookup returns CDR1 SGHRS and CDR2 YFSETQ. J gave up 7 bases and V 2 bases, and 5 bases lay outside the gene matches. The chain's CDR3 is CASSFDRGQGGYTF. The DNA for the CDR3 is TGCGCCAGCAGCTTCGACAGGGGGCAGGGTGGCTACACCTTC. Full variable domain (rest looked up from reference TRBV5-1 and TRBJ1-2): KAGVTQTPRYLIKTRGQQVTLSCSPISGHRSVSWYQQTPGQGLQFLFEYFSETQRNKGNFPGRFSGRQFSNSRSEMNVSTLELGDSALYLCASSFDRGQGGYTFGSGTRLTVV.

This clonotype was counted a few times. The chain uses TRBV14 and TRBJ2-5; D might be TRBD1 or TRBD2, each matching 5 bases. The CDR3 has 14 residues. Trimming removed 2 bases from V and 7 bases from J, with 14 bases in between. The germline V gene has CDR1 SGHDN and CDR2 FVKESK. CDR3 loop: CASSQQGVWVTQYF. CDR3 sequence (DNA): TGTGCCAGCAGCCAACAGGGAGTCTGGGTGACCCAGTACTTC.

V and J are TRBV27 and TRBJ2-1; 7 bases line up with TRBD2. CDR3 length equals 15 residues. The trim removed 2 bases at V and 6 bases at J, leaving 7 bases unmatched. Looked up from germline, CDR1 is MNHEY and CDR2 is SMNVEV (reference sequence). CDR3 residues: CASSLSSAGVNEQFF. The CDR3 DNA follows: TGTGCCAGCAGTTTAAGCAGCGCGGGAGTCAATGAGCAGTTCTTC.

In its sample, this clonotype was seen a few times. This chain's CDR3 is CASSDRTGLENEKLFF. DNA for the CDR3: TGTGCCAGCAGTGATCGGACAGGGCTTGAAAATGAAAAACTGTTTTTT. The rearrangement uses TRBV25-1 and TRBJ1-4; the match to TRBD1 covers 8 bases. Germline CDR1 is MGHDK and CDR2 is SYGVNS. Germline trimming cut 3 bases from V and 5 bases from J; bases unmatched to any gene: 8. CDR3 length equals 16 residues.

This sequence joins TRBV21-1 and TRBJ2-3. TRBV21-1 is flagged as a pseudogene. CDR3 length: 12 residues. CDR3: CASSKRGDTQYF. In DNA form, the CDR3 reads TGTGCCAGCAGCAAACGGGGAGATACGCAGTATTTT.

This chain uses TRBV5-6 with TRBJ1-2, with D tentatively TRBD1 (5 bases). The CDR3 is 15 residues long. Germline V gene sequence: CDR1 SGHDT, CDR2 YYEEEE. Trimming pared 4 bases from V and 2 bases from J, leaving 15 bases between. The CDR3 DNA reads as TGTGCCAGCAGCCAAACCGGAGCAGGGAACTATGGCTACACCTTC. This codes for CASSQTGAGNYGYTF.

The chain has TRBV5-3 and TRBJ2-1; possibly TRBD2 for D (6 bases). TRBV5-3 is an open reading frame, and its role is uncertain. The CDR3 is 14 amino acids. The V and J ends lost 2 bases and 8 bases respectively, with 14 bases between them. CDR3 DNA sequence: TGTGCCAGAAGCTTAGGGACTTCCACGGATGAGCAGTTCTTC. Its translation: CARSLGTSTDEQFF.

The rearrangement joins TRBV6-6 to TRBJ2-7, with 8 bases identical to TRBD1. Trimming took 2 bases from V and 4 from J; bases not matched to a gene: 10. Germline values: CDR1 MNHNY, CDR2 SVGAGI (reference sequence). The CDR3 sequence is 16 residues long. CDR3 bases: TGTGCCAGCAGTTACGGATCGGGACAGGACAAGTACGAGCAGTACTTC. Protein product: CASSYGSGQDKYEQYF.

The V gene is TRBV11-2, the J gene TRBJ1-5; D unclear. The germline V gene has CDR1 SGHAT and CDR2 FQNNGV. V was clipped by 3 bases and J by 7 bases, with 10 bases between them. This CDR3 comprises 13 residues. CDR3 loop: CASSLSQWQPQHF. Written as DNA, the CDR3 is TGTGCCAGCAGCTTGTCCCAGTGGCAGCCCCAGCATTTT. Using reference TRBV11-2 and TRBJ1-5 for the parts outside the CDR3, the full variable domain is EAGVAQSPRYKIIEKRQSVAFWCNPISGHATLYWYQQILGQGPKLLIQFQNNGVVDDSQLPKDRFSAERLKGVDSTLKIQPAKLEDSAVYLCASSLSQWQPQHFGDGTRLSIL.

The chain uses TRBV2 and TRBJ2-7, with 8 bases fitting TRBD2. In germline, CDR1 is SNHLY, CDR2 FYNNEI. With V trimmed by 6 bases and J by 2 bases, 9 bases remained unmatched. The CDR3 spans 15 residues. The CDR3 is CASRAAGTSTYEQYF. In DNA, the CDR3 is TGTGCCAGCAGAGCCGCCGGGACTAGTACCTACGAGCAGTACTTC.